The entry below describes one TCR beta chain. The antigen remains unidentified. An end of the junction does not agree with germline; a read error may underlie this. This entry is derived from a study of cytomegalovirus exposure and HLA in healthy donors. General study results and limits: Most sequenced TCRs were rare (though some public TCRs occurred in many donors). In a later analysis, most CMV-associated TCR beta chains appeared HLA-restricted. A missense DCLRE1C variant was associated with V- and J-gene trimming of TCR beta chains in a later analysis, and an independent cohort replicated the association.

The CDR3 has 13 residues. Germline CDR1 and CDR2: SGHTA and FQGTGA. Those who donated were healthy bone marrow donors. The PCR contained 60 Vbeta and 13 Jbeta primers. TCRdb keeps only in-frame clones here, not all; method: immunoSEQ multiplex PCR. Among under 150,000 clones listed, about 80% were seen once. V gene TRBV7-3 combines with J gene TRBJ1-3; D is ambiguous. Sample: PBMCs. This sequence originates from a middle-aged man in good health and CMV-seropositive. DNA for the CDR3: TGTGCCAGCAGCTCTGACTCTGGGAACACCATATATTTT. Its protein product is CASSSDSGNTIYF.